Included here is one TCR beta chain sequence, with context. Only one count was recorded for this clone. The antigen it recognizes is unknown. No per-base quality is available; no much larger clone lies one base away. This specimen comes from a study of blood T cell repertoires in COVID-19 (dated by TCRdb to 2019 to 2021). With regard to the full study: Samples covering the acute and convalescent phases of COVID-19 were provided by collaborators in the United States, Italy and Spain. The prospective study material was composed of cDNA or gDNA derived from T cells, B-cell-depleted T cells, or PBMCs. Deeply sampled blood TCRbeta repertoires from subjects exposed to, actively infected with, or recovered from COVID-19 were included in the dataset. A freely available public database, intended as a resource for researchers studying the immune response to SARS-CoV-2, is where the repertoires were released. Samples were obtained from the ongoing ImmuneRACE study (first 160 participants) and from 1,000 to 1,500 subjects provided by 6 global collaborators. Nearly every sample came with metadata listing a de-identified subject ID, COVID-19 status, age in years and sex. Where available, HLA class I and class II types were obtained from metadata supplied by the sample provider rather than from assay-based typing. On the study overall, not on this receptor specifically: The amount of clinical and demographic metadata varied by source and participant and was provided uncurated.

One collaborating source in Seattle enrolled patients while the patients were actively infected and followed the patients over time throughout the course of disease. Whole blood was collected in K2EDTA tubes by collaborating institutions according to the institutions' own protocols. For TCRbeta analysis, collaborators shipped samples as frozen whole blood, isolated PBMCs, or DNA extracted from either of those sample types. The immunoSEQ Assay, a bias-controlled multiplex PCR, was used to amplify TCRbeta CDR3 regions from genomic DNA. The original pipeline was this. The number of nucleated cells in each sample was estimated from the amplification of reference gene primers within the assay. To quantify the absolute abundance of each unique TCRbeta CDR3 rearrangement, sequence reads were collapsed and filtered. For each sample, productive Simpson clonality was calculated as the square root of Simpson's diversity index over productive rearrangements. As stored in TCRdb, this immuneACCESS dataset retains in-frame rearrangements with V and J assigned. A fraction of the clones does not appear; measured against another copy, unresolved V genes explain less than half of the discrepancy, and the remainder lacks a known reason. For V, J and clone size, that table is used; D and trimming come from the DNA. The sample has about 220,000 clones on record, 75% to 90% of them singletons. The ten top clones hold 8.2% of the sample.

V and J are trimmed by 5 bases and 2 bases, and the gene matches miss 9 bases of the junction. CDR1 and CDR2 are read off the germline V gene (reference sequence) as SEHNR and FQNEAQ. The CDR3, from cysteine to phenylalanine, totals 16 residues. Only the CDR3 DNA stays, 48 bases, in frame from base 1. The source material was peripheral blood. This receptor was taken from a woman at least 80 years old with COVID-19, enrolled during active disease. The chain employs TRBV7-9 and TRBJ1-5; TRBD1 lines up with 7 middle nucleotides. In nucleotides, the sequence is TGTGCCAGCAGCCCGGGCAGGGGGATAGGCAATCAGCCCCAGCATTTT. It encodes CASSPGRGIGNQPQHF.